This TCR beta chain derives from a study of cytomegalovirus exposure and HLA in healthy donors (dated 2017 in TCRdb). For context, the study as a whole: According to an earlier analysis of around 600 of the donors, roughly 180 million T cells yielded 95 million to 140 million unique TCR beta sequences and about 280 Gb of sequence data. Around 320 gigabases of sequencing data and tens of millions of unique TCR sequences were included in an early release covering 550 to 800 HLA-typed donors. In an earlier analysis of more than 550 of the donors, high-throughput TCR beta sequencing was used to judge whether each TCR beta V gene segment behaved as functional or pseudogenic. On average, around 230,000 unique TCR beta nucleotide sequences were sequenced per donor among about 400 genotyped donors of the cohort, with roughly 20% of those sequences being non-productive. Donor age, sex, ethnicity and CMV serostatus were compiled together with the repertoire data. The aim of the study was to test whether cataloging public T cell receptors could identify signatures of past pathogen exposure. The number of donors typed differed by locus, with about 629-640 for A, B, C, DRB1 and DQB1, over 500 for DQA1, about 610 for DPA1, and 472 for DPB1. In a later analysis, previously published TCR beta repertoires from several hundred donors were re-analyzed and high-resolution HLA genotyping was added so that TCR occurrence patterns could be studied. HLA typing covered class I and class II loci at four-digit resolution. Every repertoire in the discovery cohort had been generated on one and the same sequencing platform. A later genetic analysis took genome-wide SNP genotypes for about 55% of the roughly 700 donors and used that subset as a discovery cohort. The genetic ancestry cluster associated with self-reported Caucasian donors included roughly 84% of the approximately 430 genotyped donors. Roughly 5 DR-DQ haplotypes were handled as single units for association and clustering, since linkage in the cohort was strong. In addition to the first cohort of several hundred subjects, a separate validation cohort of 120 different subjects was used. Rather than drawing on any new phenotypic data, the later analysis identified candidate immune exposures from TCR beta sequences and the way those sequences occurred across donors. To predict cytomegalovirus infection status, the study combined high-throughput TCR immunosequencing, statistical association of individual TCRs with disease status, and machine learning. The study used immunosequencing to profile the T cell repertoires of approximately 630 subjects and linked those repertoires to cytomegalovirus serostatus.

For this chain, trimming is 4 bases at the V end and 3 bases at the J end, and the number of junction bases without a gene match is 3. CDR1 SQVTM and CDR2 ANQGSEA are derived from the germline V gene. CDR3 length: 13 amino acids, cysteine to phenylalanine. The kept DNA is CDR3 alone, 39 bases in frame from the first base. The library was prepared using the immunoSEQ multiplex PCR assay. For the multiplex PCR, a mixture combining 60 forward primers for TCR Vbeta segments and 13 reverse primers for TCR Jbeta segments was used. A multiplex PCR assay on genomic DNA amplified the CDR3 region of rearranged TCR beta genes. Amplified TCR beta libraries were sequenced as 87-base-pair reads on the Illumina HiSeq System. The study's own analysis went as follows. In a later analysis, tens of millions of unique TCR beta chains were counted across the approximately 670 repertoires, and about 10 million of these chains were shared by at least two donors. Raw reads were error-corrected and collapsed into unique sequences by a nearest-neighbor algorithm in which closely related sequences were merged to remove PCR and sequencing errors. V, D and J gene segments were assigned by aligning CDR3 sequences to IMGT reference sequences. Each retained sequence needed at least a six-nucleotide match to both a V gene segment and a J gene segment. Rearrangements were classified as productive when the CDR3 lacked stop codons and remained in frame with V and J, and all other rearrangements were classified as non-productive. CDR3 was defined by IMGT convention, running from the second conserved V-encoded cysteine to the conserved J-encoded phenylalanine. The earlier analysis of some 600 of the donors excluded sequences that lacked an unambiguous match to a single V gene segment. In an earlier analysis of around 590 of the donors, a V segment was called functional when productive rearrangements were above 56.7%, and segregating when the standard deviation between donors exceeded 5%. A statistical classification framework was built for diagnosing cytomegalovirus status from the catalog of TCR beta chain sequences. In a later analysis, TCR nucleotide sequences were compared against IMGT/GENE-DB human TR gene sequences so that V and J genes could be assigned. Using the TCRdist pipeline, a later analysis assigned CDR3 sequences along with most-parsimonious VDJ recombination scenarios. A later analysis defined each TCR beta chain by its CDR3 amino acid sequence plus V-gene family, and excluded reads lacking a unique V-gene family. In a later analysis, several hundred highly shared, low-generation-probability nucleotide sequences were removed to address suspected cross-contamination and a sequencing artifact. In a later analysis, a clonal expansion index for each public chain was calculated from normalized within-repertoire ranks of inferred template counts. In a later analysis, generation probabilities were computed with a VDJ recombination model fitted to out-of-frame rearrangements, and the resulting probabilities were checked against IGoR. In a later analysis, TCR-TCR, TCR-HLA and TCR-CMV co-occurrence was scored with hypergeometric tests, and a repertoire-size bias correction was applied to TCR pairs. A later analysis estimated false discovery rates by permuting HLA or CMV assignments 20 times. A later analysis grouped co-occurring TCRs with DBSCAN, adding TCRdist sequence similarity when clustering within HLA-allele-positive subsets. Repertoires with fewer than 30,000 or more than 120,000 public chains were left out of co-occurrence clustering, as were four to six repertoires with anomalous nucleotide sharing. The table was pulled from immuneACCESS by TCRdb, which kept in-frame rearrangements only. Such tables lose some clones; where checked, under half of the loss comes from unresolved V genes, and the rest has no known cause. Clone size and V and J calls were adopted from that table, with D and trimming inferred from the DNA. The sample table records about 97,000 clones; roughly four fifths of these occur just once. The ten largest account for approximately 5.4% of the sample.

With regard to this clone: The antigen it binds to is not known. Base qualities were left out, and no much larger clone turns up one base away.

The cohort consisted of 600 to 750 healthy bone marrow donors. At the time of sampling, every cohort member was nominally healthy, though immune exposures that went unrecorded were likely present. The donor was CMV seropositive and belonged to the group of 250 to 300 seropositive cohort members. A peripheral blood sample was collected from each donor, and TCR beta sequencing was performed on peripheral blood mononuclear cells. The Qiagen DNeasy Blood Extraction Kit was used to extract genomic DNA from the blood cell samples. Summary of the overall study and its limitations: V-gene and J-gene trimming of TCR beta chains was associated with a missense DCLRE1C variant in a later genetic analysis, and the association was replicated in an independent cohort. The earlier analysis of some 560 of the donors excluded around 17 rarely observed V segments, including chromosome 9 orphons, because counts were too low. In the study, 150 to 200 TCR beta chains were listed as associated with cytomegalovirus. Because some donors lacked HLA typing at each locus, the association tests relied only on the typed subset. Correlated functional status among segregating V segments might reflect linkage disequilibrium, but an unknown experimental factor could not be ruled out. A later genetic analysis reported fewer N-insertions in productive TCRs among donors in an Asian-associated ancestry cluster than the roughly 640-donor mean. The authors suggested that the approach could potentially be generalized to other disease states and immunological phenotypes. At a false discovery rate of 0.05, a later analysis linked around 17,000 TCR beta sequences to specific HLA alleles. A further reported finding was that TCR beta sequences accurately predicted the HLA-A and HLA-B alleles for most subjects in the first cohort. Three of the identified cytomegalovirus-associated TCR beta chains were confirmed in vitro to be specific for cytomegalovirus antigens. Most TCR sequences were observed very rarely across donors, whereas some public TCRs were present in many individuals. In both the original and validation cohorts, the classifier was reported to diagnose cytomegalovirus status with high specificity and sensitivity. The cohort was sequenced for TCR beta chains only, and without alpha or paired-chain data the features that could be detected were limited. Several of the top co-occurrence clusters appeared to be linked to parvovirus B19, influenza, CMV and Epstein-Barr virus, according to a later analysis. Presence/absence analyses assumed roughly uniform sequencing depth across donors, an assumption that may not hold. A later analysis found that most CMV-associated TCR beta chains appeared HLA-restricted, with HLA associations seemingly driven largely by CMV exposure. Compared with equally common non-associated chains, HLA-associated TCR beta chains in a later analysis were more clonally expanded and had lower generation probabilities. Immune exposure information for the cohort was limited to CMV serostatus. The sequencing pipeline was judged likely to have produced a cluster of highly shared sequence variants as a technical artifact. Because the 87-base-pair reads could not distinguish some IMGT-functional V segments, including TRBV6-2 and TRBV6-3, those segments were excluded. In a later analysis, TCR association rates were found to vary across HLA loci, with the most associated TCRs seen for DRB1 alleles and the fewest for HLA-C alleles. An earlier analysis of 450 to 750 of the donors showed that most TCR beta V segments appeared in productive rearrangements either about 87% or about 30% of the time, which broadly matched IMGT annotations. When HLA alleles, especially DR and DQ, strongly co-occurred, TCR associations were difficult to assign to individual alleles.

The sequence joins TRBV29-1 to TRBJ2-5; 9 bases in between match TRBD1. The clonotype comes from a middle-aged man in good health and CMV-seropositive. Source material: PBMCs. The bases read TGCAGCGTTGCCGGACAGGGGAAAGAGACCCAGTACTTC. Translated, this gives CSVAGQGKETQYF.